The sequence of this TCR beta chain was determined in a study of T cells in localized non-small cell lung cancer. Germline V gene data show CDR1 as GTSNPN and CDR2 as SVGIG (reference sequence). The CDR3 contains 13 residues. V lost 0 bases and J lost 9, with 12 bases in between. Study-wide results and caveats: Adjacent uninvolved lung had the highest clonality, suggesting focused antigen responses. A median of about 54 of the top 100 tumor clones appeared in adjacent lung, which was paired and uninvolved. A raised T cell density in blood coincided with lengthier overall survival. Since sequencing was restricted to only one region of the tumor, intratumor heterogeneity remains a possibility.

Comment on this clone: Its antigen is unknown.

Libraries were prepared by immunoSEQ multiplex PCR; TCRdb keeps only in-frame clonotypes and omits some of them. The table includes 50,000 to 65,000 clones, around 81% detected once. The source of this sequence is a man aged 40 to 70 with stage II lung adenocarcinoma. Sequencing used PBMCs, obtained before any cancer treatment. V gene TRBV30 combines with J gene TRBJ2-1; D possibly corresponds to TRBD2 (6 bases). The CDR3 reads CAWSVLAGTEQFF. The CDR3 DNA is TGTGCCTGGAGTGTACTCGCGGGAACTGAGCAGTTCTTC.